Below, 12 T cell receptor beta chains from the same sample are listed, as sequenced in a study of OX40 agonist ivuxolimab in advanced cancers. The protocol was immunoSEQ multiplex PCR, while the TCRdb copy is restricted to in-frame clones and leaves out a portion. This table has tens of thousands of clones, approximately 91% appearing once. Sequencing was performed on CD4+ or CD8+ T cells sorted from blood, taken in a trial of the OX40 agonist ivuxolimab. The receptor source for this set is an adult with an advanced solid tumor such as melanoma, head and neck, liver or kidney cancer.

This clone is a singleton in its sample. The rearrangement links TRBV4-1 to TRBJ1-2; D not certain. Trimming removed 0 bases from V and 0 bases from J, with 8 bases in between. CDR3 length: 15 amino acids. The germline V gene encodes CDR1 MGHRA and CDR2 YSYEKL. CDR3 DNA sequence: TGCGCCAGCAGCCAAGAGGCCAGCGCTAACTATGGCTACACCTTC. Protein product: CASSQEASANYGYTF.

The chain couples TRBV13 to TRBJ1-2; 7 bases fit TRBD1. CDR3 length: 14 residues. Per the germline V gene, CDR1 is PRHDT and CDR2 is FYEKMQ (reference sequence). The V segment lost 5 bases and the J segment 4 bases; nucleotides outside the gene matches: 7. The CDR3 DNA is TGTGCCAGCAGCCGTCGGGACAGCCTCTATGGCTACACCTTC. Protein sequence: CASSRRDSLYGYTF.

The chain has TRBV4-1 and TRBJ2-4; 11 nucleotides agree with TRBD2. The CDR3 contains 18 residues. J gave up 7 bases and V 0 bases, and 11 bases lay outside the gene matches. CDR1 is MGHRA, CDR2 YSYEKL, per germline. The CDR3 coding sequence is TGCGCCAGCAGCCAAGAACGGGCTAGCGGGGGGACGAGTAACATTCAGTACTTC. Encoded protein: CASSQERASGGTSNIQYF.

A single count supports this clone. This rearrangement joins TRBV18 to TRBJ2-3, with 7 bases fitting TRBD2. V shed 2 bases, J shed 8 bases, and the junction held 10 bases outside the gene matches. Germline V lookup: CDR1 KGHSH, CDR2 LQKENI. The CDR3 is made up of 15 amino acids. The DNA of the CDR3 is TGTGCCAGCTCACCATCAGGGACTACTCTCGGTACGCAGTATTTT. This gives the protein CASSPSGTTLGTQYF.

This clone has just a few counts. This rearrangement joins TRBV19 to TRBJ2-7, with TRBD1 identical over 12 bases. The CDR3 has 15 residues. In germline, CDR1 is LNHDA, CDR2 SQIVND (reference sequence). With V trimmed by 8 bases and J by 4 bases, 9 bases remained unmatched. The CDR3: CASQGGQGASYEQYF. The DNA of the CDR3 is TGTGCCAGTCAGGGGGGACAGGGGGCGAGTTACGAGCAGTACTTC.

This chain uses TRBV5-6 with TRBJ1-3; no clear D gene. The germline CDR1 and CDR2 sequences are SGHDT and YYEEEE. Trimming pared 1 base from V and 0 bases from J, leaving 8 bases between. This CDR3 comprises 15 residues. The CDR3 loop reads CASSLWFYSGNTIYF. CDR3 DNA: TGTGCCAGCAGCTTGTGGTTCTACTCTGGAAACACCATATATTTT.

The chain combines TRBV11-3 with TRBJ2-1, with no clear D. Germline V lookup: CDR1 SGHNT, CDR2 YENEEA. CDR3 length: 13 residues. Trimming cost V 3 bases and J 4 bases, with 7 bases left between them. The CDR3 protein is CASSLSRYNEQFF. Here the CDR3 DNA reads TGTGCCAGCAGCTTGTCCAGGTACAATGAGCAGTTCTTC.

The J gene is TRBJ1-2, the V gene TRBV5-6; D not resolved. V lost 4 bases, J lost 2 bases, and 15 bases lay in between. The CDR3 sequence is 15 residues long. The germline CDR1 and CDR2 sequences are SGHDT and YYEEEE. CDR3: CASSMRLGGNYGYTF. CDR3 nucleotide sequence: TGTGCCAGCAGCATGAGGTTAGGCGGCAACTATGGCTACACCTTC.

In nucleotides, the CDR3 is TGTGCCAGCAGCTTGGGGGGCACAGGGGCGCCCCGGGGACTGTTTTTT. Translated: CASSLGGTGAPRGLFF. The chain has TRBV5-6 and TRBJ1-4; 7 nucleotides match TRBD1. This CDR3 is 16 amino acids long. V shed 0 bases and J 13 bases; nucleotides not matched to a gene: 15. CDR1 is SGHDT, CDR2 YYEEEE, per germline. Looking up the rest from reference TRBV5-6 and TRBJ1-4 gives the full variable domain: DAGVTQSPTHLIKTRGQQVTLRCSPKSGHDTVSWYQQALGQGPQFIFQYYEEEERQRGNFPDRFSGHQFPNYSSELNVNALLLGDSALYLCASSLGGTGAPRGLFFGSGTQLSVL.

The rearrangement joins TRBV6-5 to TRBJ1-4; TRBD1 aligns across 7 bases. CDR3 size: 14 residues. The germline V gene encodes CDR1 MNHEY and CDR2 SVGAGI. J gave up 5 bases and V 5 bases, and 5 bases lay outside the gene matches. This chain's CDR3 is CASSTTGLNEKLFF. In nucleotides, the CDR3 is TGTGCCAGCAGTACGACAGGGCTAAATGAAAAACTGTTTTTT.

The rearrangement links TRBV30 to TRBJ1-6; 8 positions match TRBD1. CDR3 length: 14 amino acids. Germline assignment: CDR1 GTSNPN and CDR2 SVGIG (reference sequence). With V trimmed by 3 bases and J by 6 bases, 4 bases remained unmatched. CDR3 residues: CAWRYRGSNSPLHF. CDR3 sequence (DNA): TGTGCCTGGAGGTACAGGGGGAGTAATTCACCCCTCCACTTT. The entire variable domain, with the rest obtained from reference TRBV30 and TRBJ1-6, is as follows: SQTIHQWPATLVQPVGSPLSLECTVEGTSNPNLYWYRQAAGRGLQLLFYSVGIGQISSEVPQNLSASRPQDRQFILSSKKLLLSDSGFYLCAWRYRGSNSPLHFGNGTRLTVT.

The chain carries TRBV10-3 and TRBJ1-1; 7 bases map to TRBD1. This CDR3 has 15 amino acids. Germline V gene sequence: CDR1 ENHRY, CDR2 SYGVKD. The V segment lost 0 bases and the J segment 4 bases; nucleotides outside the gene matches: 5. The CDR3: CAISESSRGGTEAFF. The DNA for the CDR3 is TGTGCCATCAGTGAGTCGAGCAGGGGGGGCACTGAAGCTTTCTTT.